Sequencing of this T cell receptor beta chain was carried out in a study of shared clonotypes between healthy human individuals. Study-wide findings and caveats: About 5% of naive CD4 clonotypes were shared across several donors.

Points on this clone: Its specificity is unknown.

With V trimmed by 3 bases and J by 0 bases, 10 bases remained unmatched. The CDR3 spans 18 residues. Germline loops: CDR1 MDHEN, CDR2 SYDVKM. Generated by immunoSEQ multiplex PCR, the TCRdb table keeps only in-frame clones and is missing some. The profile shows some 2,000,000 clones, over 85% of them singletons. The clonotype was recovered from a young man in good health. This chain joins TRBV28 and TRBJ1-4; TRBD1 matches 7 bases. The sequencing input was naive CD4+ T cells sorted from blood. Subset described: CD45RA+ positively selected. The CDR3 sequence: CASSFPLGTDTTNEKLFF. CDR3 bases: TGTGCCAGCAGTTTCCCCCTCGGGACAGATACAACTAATGAAAAACTGTTTTTT.